This is a list of T cell receptor beta chains from one sample in a study of blood T cell repertoires in COVID-19. TCRdb's table, derived via immunoSEQ multiplex PCR, lists solely in-frame clones and lacks some. The table lists approximately 290,000 clones, approximately 85% of them singletons. Sequenced: PBMCs or T cells enriched from blood (not recorded which). The receptors were sampled from a woman aged 25 to 39 who had recovered from COVID-19. The CDR3 runs from the conserved cysteine through the conserved F or W. The D gene is left open where the match is weak. Where a row states a size, it is once, few, many or the class of an expanded clone; other rows omit it.

clone size	CDR3 length	D gene	V gene	J gene	CDR3 DNA	CDR3 protein
once	14	TRBD1	TRBV28	TRBJ1-2	TGTGCCAGCAGTTTGGGGACAGGGACCTATGGCTACACCTTC	CASSLGTGTYGYTF
.	13	TRBD1	TRBV5-1	TRBJ1-2	TGCGCCAGCAGCTTCCGGGACAGGATTGGCTACACCTTC	CASSFRDRIGYTF
.	16	.	TRBV19	TRBJ2-1	TGTGCCAGTGCCCTGGGCCCCTCCATCTCCTACAATGAGCAGTTCTTC	CASALGPSISYNEQFF
.	11	.	TRBV28	TRBJ1-2	TGTGCCAGCACCGATTTGAGAGGCTACACCTTC	CASTDLRGYTF
.	16	.	TRBV28	TRBJ1-5	TGTGCCAGCAGTTCCCCCGGACAGCCTAGCAATCAGCCCCAGCATTTT	CASSSPGQPSNQPQHF
.	12	.	TRBV28	TRBJ2-1	TGTGCCAGCAGTGGGACTTTTAGTGAGCAGTTCTTC	CASSGTFSEQFF
.	16	TRBD2	TRBV28	TRBJ2-1	TGTGCCAGCAGTTTATGGGATAGCGGGGCCCATAATGAGCAGTTCTTC	CASSLWDSGAHNEQFF
.	13	.	TRBV29-1	TRBJ1-3	TGCAGCGTTGCCGGGGGTGAGGGAAACACCATATATTTT	CSVAGGEGNTIYF
.	14	TRBD1	TRBV28	TRBJ1-5	TGTGCCAGCAGCTCCGGACAGGGCAATCAGCCCCAGCATTTT	CASSSGQGNQPQHF
.	15	.	TRBV19	TRBJ2-5	TGTGCCAGTAGTATTTTCGTCGGGTACCAAGAGACCCAGTACTTC	CASSIFVGYQETQYF
once	14	TRBD1	TRBV4-1	TRBJ1-4	TGCGCCAGCAGGGAGACAGGGGGCATTGAAAAACTGTTTTTT	CASRETGGIEKLFF
.	13	.	TRBV10-2	TRBJ2-1	TGCGCCAGCAGTGAACTAGAATTTAATGAGCAGTTCTTC	CASSELEFNEQFF
.	15	TRBD1	TRBV29-1	TRBJ2-7	TGCAGCGTTGCCTACAGGGGGCTCACAACCTACGAGCAGTACTTC	CSVAYRGLTTYEQYF
.	13	.	TRBV2	TRBJ1-1	TGTGCCAGCAGTCAAGAGCTAAACACTGAAGCTTTCTTT	CASSQELNTEAFF
.	14	.	TRBV18	TRBJ2-7	TGTGCCAGCTTTTCCGGGACACCGTCGGGGGAGCAGTACTTC	CASFSGTPSGEQYF
.	16	TRBD1	TRBV5-6	TRBJ2-7	TGTGCCAGCTGCCTTTCACTAGGGGACAGAGTTTACGAGCAGTACTTC	CASCLSLGDRVYEQYF
.	11	TRBD2	TRBV20-1	TRBJ2-5	TGCAGTGCTAGCGGGGGGGAGACCCAGTACTTC	CSASGGETQYF
few	16	TRBD1	TRBV5-4	TRBJ1-2	TGTGCCAGCAGCTTGGGGTTCCGACAGGGAAACTATGGCTACACCTTC	CASSLGFRQGNYGYTF
.	14	.	TRBV7-9	TRBJ1-5	TGTGCCAGCAGCCCAGGGATTAGCAATCAGCCCCAGCATTTT	CASSPGISNQPQHF
.	15	.	TRBV5-4	TRBJ2-2	TGTGCCAGCAGCTTACAGGGTGGGATGTCCGGGGAGCTGTTTTTT	CASSLQGGMSGELFF
.	15	TRBD1	TRBV5-1	TRBJ1-4	TGCGCCAGCAGCGTAGGGACAGGGCGGGCGGAAAAACTGTTTTTT	CASSVGTGRAEKLFF
.	17	TRBD1	TRBV6-4	TRBJ1-2	TGTGCCAGCAGTGAACGGACAGGGGCCGGCGCCTACTATGGCTACACCTTC	CASSERTGAGAYYGYTF
.	13	.	TRBV24-1	TRBJ2-1	TGTGCCACCGAAGGACAGCTTACCAATGAGCAGTTCTTC	CATEGQLTNEQFF
.	19	TRBD1	TRBV19	TRBJ2-6	TGTGCCAGTAGAGGGACGACAGGGGGCTCCCTCTCTGGGGCCAACGTCCTGACTTTC	CASRGTTGGSLSGANVLTF
.	14	TRBD1	TRBV6-5	TRBJ1-1	TGTGCGTCCATGGCGGGACAGCTAGACACTGAAGCTTTCTTT	CASMAGQLDTEAFF
once	15	.	TRBV5-1	TRBJ2-7	TGCGCCAGCAGTCAAACGTTGAGCGGGTTGTACGAGCAGTACTTC	CASSQTLSGLYEQYF
.	12	.	TRBV7-2	TRBJ2-7	TGTGCCAGCAGCTTATTGGGGCACGAGCAGTACTTC	CASSLLGHEQYF
.	13	.	TRBV28	TRBJ1-1	TGTGCCAGCAGTTCCAGGGGGAACACTGAAGCTTTCTTT	CASSSRGNTEAFF
.	13	.	TRBV5-4	TRBJ2-2	TGTGCCAGCATCATCCAGGGTACCGGGGAGCTGTTTTTT	CASIIQGTGELFF
.	11	.	TRBV25-1	TRBJ2-1	TGTGCCAGCAGTAATAGCTATGAGCAGTTCTTC	CASSNSYEQFF
.	17	.	TRBV2	TRBJ2-1	TGTGCCAGCAGGTTTGTCGTCGCAGGTGGTGCATACAATGAGCAGTTCTTC	CASRFVVAGGAYNEQFF
.	15	TRBD2	TRBV2	TRBJ2-5	TGTGCCAGCAGTGAGGTTAGCGGGGCAAGAGAGACCCAGTACTTC	CASSEVSGARETQYF
.	17	TRBD2	TRBV7-8	TRBJ2-7	TGTGCCAGCAGCTTAAGGGGACTAGCGGGAGGATCCTACGAGCAGTACTTC	CASSLRGLAGGSYEQYF
.	13	.	TRBV30	TRBJ1-1	TGTGCCTCTTCACGGGGTGCGGACACTGAAGCTTTCTTT	CASSRGADTEAFF
.	18	TRBD1	TRBV2	TRBJ1-6	TGTGCCAGCAGCTACGACCAGGACAGGAGTTCCTATAATTCACCCCTCCACTTT	CASSYDQDRSSYNSPLHF
.	14	.	TRBV10-1	TRBJ2-1	TGCGCCAGCAGCAGGGAACCCTCCTACAATGAGCAGTTCTTC	CASSREPSYNEQFF
.	15	.	TRBV19	TRBJ2-5	TGTGCCAGTAGTATAGCTGGGCAGAACCAAGAGACCCAGTACTTC	CASSIAGQNQETQYF
.	15	TRBD2	TRBV24-1	TRBJ2-5	TGTGCCACCAGTCCGACTAGCGGGGCCCGGGGGACCCAGTACTTC	CATSPTSGARGTQYF
once	16	.	TRBV14	TRBJ2-1	TGTGCCAGCAGCCAAGGGATGGCAGGGTTCTTAGATGAGCAGTTCTTC	CASSQGMAGFLDEQFF
.	13	.	TRBV10-3	TRBJ1-1	TGTGCCATCAGTGACCCTCGGAACACTGAAGCTTTCTTT	CAISDPRNTEAFF
few	13	.	TRBV11-2	TRBJ1-2	TGTGCCAGCAGCTTATGGGAGGGTTATGGCTACACCTTC	CASSLWEGYGYTF
.	15	.	TRBV5-4	TRBJ1-1	TGTGCCAGCAGCTTTTATAGGAGAAAGGACACTGAAGCTTTCTTT	CASSFYRRKDTEAFF
once	14	.	TRBV7-2	TRBJ1-2	TGTGCCAGCAGCCCGCCCTCAGGGGTGGTTGGCTACACCTTC	CASSPPSGVVGYTF
.	14	.	TRBV19	TRBJ1-1	TGTGCCAGTAGTCCGAGGGTGTTTGGCACTGAAGCTTTCTTT	CASSPRVFGTEAFF
.	16	TRBD1	TRBV5-6	TRBJ2-1	TGTGCCAGCAGCCGCCGACGGGACAGCGAACTCAATGAGCAGTTCTTC	CASSRRRDSELNEQFF
.	19	.	TRBV6-1	TRBJ1-3	TGTGCCAGCAGTGAGTTCTTAGGGCAGGGTGGCTTGATTGGAAACACCATATATTTT	CASSEFLGQGGLIGNTIYF
.	14	.	TRBV28	TRBJ2-7	TGTGCCAGCAGTTTTATGGCAGGGGAGAGCGAGCAGTACTTC	CASSFMAGESEQYF
.	13	.	TRBV18	TRBJ2-1	TGTGCCAGCTCACCTCAGGCCGACAATGAGCAGTTCTTC	CASSPQADNEQFF
.	13	TRBD1	TRBV7-8	TRBJ1-2	TGTGCCAGCAGGAGGACAGGGGATAATGGCTACACCTTC	CASRRTGDNGYTF
.	13	TRBD1	TRBV6-5	TRBJ1-2	TGTGCCAGCAACTCAGACAGGGGGTATGGCTACACCTTC	CASNSDRGYGYTF
.	12	.	TRBV12-3/TRBV12-4	TRBJ1-1	TGTGCCAGCAGTGCATCCATTAAGGGGGCTTTCTTT	CASSASIKGAFF